The present T cell receptor (beta chain) was sequenced within a study of cytomegalovirus exposure and HLA in healthy donors (dated by TCRdb to the late 2010s). Concerning the study at large: According to an earlier analysis of 450 to 650 of the donors, about 180 million T cells yielded 117 million unique TCR beta sequences and 276 Gb of sequence data. The study aimed to test whether signatures of past pathogen exposure could be identified by cataloging public T cell receptors. Along with the approximately 700-subject first cohort, a separate validation cohort of over a hundred different subjects was used. All discovery cohort repertoires had been generated using a single sequencing platform. Four to six DR-DQ haplotypes were handled as single units for association and clustering, since linkage in the cohort was strong. High-throughput TCR immunosequencing, statistical association of individual TCRs with disease status, and machine learning were combined to predict cytomegalovirus infection status. An earlier analysis of several hundred of the donors used high-throughput TCR beta sequencing to judge whether each TCR beta V gene segment behaved as functional or pseudogenic. About 300 gigabases of sequencing data and around 87 million unique TCR sequences were included in an early release covering several hundred HLA-typed donors. A later genetic analysis used genome-wide SNP genotypes for 398 of the 666 donors, treating that subset as a discovery cohort. Using immunosequencing, the study profiled T cell repertoires from fewer than 700 subjects and related those repertoires to cytomegalovirus serostatus. Among around 400 genotyped donors of the cohort, an average of around 250,000 unique TCR beta nucleotide sequences was sequenced per donor, of which 15% to 20% were non-productive. The number of donors typed differed by locus, with roughly 620-640 for A, B, C, DRB1 and DQB1, 522 for DQA1, under 610 for DPA1, and some 440 for DPB1. HLA typing included class I and class II loci at four-digit resolution. To study patterns of TCR occurrence, a later analysis re-analyzed previously published TCR beta repertoires from more than 550 donors and added high-resolution HLA genotyping. Donor age, sex, ethnicity and CMV serostatus were collected together with the repertoire data. The later analysis used no new phenotypic data to find candidate immune exposures, relying instead on TCR beta sequences and their occurrence across donors. The genetic ancestry cluster associated with self-reported Caucasian donors included 65% to 90% of the approximately 410 genotyped donors.

Reading from cysteine to phenylalanine, the CDR3 counts 16 amino acids. Of all the DNA, just the CDR3 is kept, 48 bases in frame from base 1. Germline trimming amounts to 2 bases on V and 2 bases on J, with 5 as the count of junction bases outside the gene matches. The germline V gene yields LGHNA for CDR1 and YNFKEQ for CDR2. This clone has a handful of counts. What antigen it recognizes has not been identified. Base qualities are not at hand, and no much larger clone is one base apart. Library preparation used the immunoSEQ multiplex PCR assay. The multiplex PCR relied on a mix of 60 forward primers for TCR Vbeta segments and 13 reverse primers for TCR Jbeta segments. The CDR3 region of rearranged TCR beta genes was amplified from genomic DNA by a multiplex PCR assay. The amplified TCR beta libraries were sequenced on the Illumina HiSeq System as 87-base-pair reads. Per the authors' processing: A later analysis counted about 82 million unique TCR beta chains across the 650 to 800 repertoires, and some 12 million of these chains were shared by at least two donors. Raw reads were error-corrected and collapsed into unique sequences with a nearest-neighbor algorithm that merged closely related sequences to remove PCR and sequencing errors. Alignment of CDR3 sequences to IMGT reference sequences was used to assign V, D and J gene segments. Each retained sequence needed at least a six-nucleotide match to both a V gene segment and a J gene segment. Rearrangements were classified as productive when the CDR3 lacked stop codons and remained in frame with V and J, and all other rearrangements were classified as non-productive. CDR3 was defined according to IMGT convention as the region running from the second conserved V-encoded cysteine to the conserved J-encoded phenylalanine. The earlier analysis of 550 to 650 of the donors excluded any sequence lacking an unambiguous match to a single V gene segment. An earlier analysis of under 750 of the donors called V segments functional above 56.7% productive rearrangements and segregating when the between-donor standard deviation exceeded 5%. A statistical classification framework was built for diagnosing cytomegalovirus status from the catalog of TCR beta chain sequences. V and J gene assignment, in a later analysis, came from comparing TCR nucleotide sequences with IMGT/GENE-DB human TR gene sequences. In a later analysis, CDR3 sequences and most-parsimonious VDJ recombination scenarios were assigned using the TCRdist pipeline. In a later analysis, each TCR beta chain was defined by its CDR3 amino acid sequence together with its V-gene family, and reads lacking a unique V-gene family were excluded. As a way to deal with suspected cross-contamination and a sequencing artifact, a later analysis dropped over 550 nucleotide sequences that were highly shared and had low generation probability. In a later analysis, a clonal expansion index was calculated for each public chain from normalized within-repertoire ranks of inferred template counts. A later analysis computed generation probabilities with a VDJ recombination model fitted to out-of-frame rearrangements, and checked the results against IGoR. Hypergeometric tests were used in a later analysis to score TCR-TCR, TCR-HLA and TCR-CMV co-occurrence, with a repertoire-size bias correction applied to the TCR pairs. False discovery rates were estimated in a later analysis by permuting HLA or CMV assignments 20 times. In a later analysis, co-occurring TCRs were grouped with DBSCAN, and TCRdist sequence similarity was added when clustering was performed within HLA-allele-positive subsets. Co-occurrence clustering excluded repertoires with fewer than 30,000 or more than 120,000 public chains, plus five with anomalous nucleotide sharing. TCRdb carries this immuneACCESS record with in-frame sequences only. Its versions omit some clonotypes, under half of them owing to an unresolved V gene in the studies checked, with the rest unexplained. V and J calls and clone size are copied from that table; D and trimming were computed from the DNA. The sample table contains some 220,000 clones; only one count was recorded for approximately 84% of them. The ten largest clones represent about 0.6% of the sample.

The cohort comprised 710 or so healthy bone marrow donors. All cohort members were sampled while nominally healthy, although unrecorded immune exposures were likely present. The donor tested CMV seronegative and was one of the 352 seronegative cohort members. Each donor provided a peripheral blood sample, and peripheral blood mononuclear cells were used for TCR beta sequencing. Genomic DNA extraction from the blood cell samples was performed with the Qiagen DNeasy Blood Extraction Kit. What the study reported, not specific to this receptor: The classifier was reported to diagnose cytomegalovirus status with high specificity and sensitivity in both the original and validation cohorts. In vitro tests confirmed that a few of the cytomegalovirus-associated TCR beta chains recognize cytomegalovirus antigens. A further reported finding was that TCR beta sequences accurately predicted the HLA-A and HLA-B alleles for most subjects in the first cohort. A total of about 150 TCR beta chains were listed by the study as associated with cytomegalovirus. In a later analysis, TCR association rates were found to vary across HLA loci, with the most associated TCRs seen for DRB1 alleles and the fewest for HLA-C alleles. When HLA alleles, especially DR and DQ, strongly co-occurred, attributing TCR associations to individual alleles was difficult. A later genetic analysis reported fewer N-insertions in productive TCRs among donors in an Asian-associated ancestry cluster than the roughly 670-donor mean. A group of highly shared sequence variants was considered likely to be a technical artifact of the sequencing pipeline. Correlated functional status among segregating V segments might be attributable to linkage disequilibrium, but an unknown experimental factor could not be ruled out. Several of the top co-occurrence clusters appeared to be linked to parvovirus B19, influenza, CMV and Epstein-Barr virus, according to a later analysis. CMV serostatus was the only immune exposure information available for the cohort. An association between a missense DCLRE1C variant and V-gene and J-gene trimming of TCR beta chains was found in a later genetic analysis and replicated in an independent cohort. Most TCR sequences were seen in very few donors, while some public TCRs were found in many individuals. HLA typing was unavailable for some donors at each locus, so association tests used only the typed subset. This cohort had only TCR beta chains sequenced, and the lack of alpha or paired-chain data limited which features could be detected. According to a later analysis, most CMV-associated TCR beta chains appeared to be HLA-restricted, and the HLA associations seemed to be driven largely by CMV exposure. Because counts were too low, more than 15 rarely observed V segments, including chromosome 9 orphons, were left out of the earlier analysis of 500 to 750 of the donors. In an earlier analysis of some 540 of the donors, most TCR beta V segments appeared in productive rearrangements about 87% or about 30% of the time, broadly matching IMGT annotations. A later analysis associated 15,000 or so TCR beta sequences with specific HLA alleles at a false discovery rate of 0.05. In a later analysis, HLA-associated TCR beta chains were found to be more clonally expanded and to have lower generation probabilities than equally common non-associated chains. The presence/absence analyses assumed that sequencing depth was roughly uniform across donors, and that assumption may not be true. It was suggested by the authors that the approach could potentially be generalized to other disease states and immunological phenotypes. Because the 87-base-pair reads could not distinguish some IMGT-functional V segments, including TRBV6-2 and TRBV6-3, those segments were excluded.

Material: PBMCs. The clonotype comes from a woman between 35 and 50 years old in good health and CMV-seronegative. The sequence joins TRBV4-2 to TRBJ2-3; 9 central bases correspond to TRBD1. The DNA reads as follows: TGTGCCAGCAGCCAACGACAGGGGGGTTCCACAGATACGCAGTATTTT. Translated, it reads CASSQRQGGSTDTQYF.